This T cell receptor beta chain emerged from a study of blood T cell repertoires in COVID-19. Study overall: Sites across the United States, Italy and Spain contributed samples from acute and convalescent COVID-19. From T cells, B-cell-depleted T cells, or PBMCs came the material, which was cDNA or gDNA.

How the authors handled the data: Quantification of nucleated cells was approximated via reference gene primer amplification. Libraries were prepared by immunoSEQ multiplex PCR; TCRdb keeps only in-frame clonotypes and omits some of them. That table gives V, J and clone size, and the DNA gave D and trimming. In the table there are roughly 140,000 clones, 85% to 90% of which are singletons. The trim removed 1 base at V and 2 bases at J, leaving 2 bases unmatched. CDR1 LGHDT and CDR2 YNNKEL come from the germline V gene (reference sequence). The CDR3 runs 15 residues. This receptor was taken from a woman of 80 years or more with acute or convalescent COVID-19. Material: peripheral blood. The chain recombines TRBV3-1 (or the pseudogene TRBV3-2) with TRBJ2-3; 8 positions agree with TRBD2. The CDR3 region has the DNA TGTGCCAGCAGCCAAGCGGGGGGGAACACAGATACGCAGTATTTT. Protein product: CASSQAGGNTDTQYF.